The rows below give T cell receptor beta chains drawn from one sample of a study of shared clonotypes between healthy human individuals. The table came from immunoSEQ multiplex PCR; TCRdb's copy has only in-frame clones and leaves some out. The sample has more than 150,000 clones, over 50% seen once. Sample: memory CD4+ T cells sorted from blood. All receptors derive from a man in his thirties or forties in good health. Both conserved end residues are part of each CDR3. A D gene is named only where the DNA matches it firmly. Some rows mark clone size as missing; the rest say once, few, many or name a class of expanded clone.

-,-,TRBV23-1,TRBJ1-2,TGCGCCAGCAGTCAAAGAAAACCACGGGGCTACACCTTC,CASSQRKPRGYTF
-,TRBD2,TRBV5-1,TRBJ2-3,TGCGCCAGCACCTATCTTAGCGGGACAGATACGCAGTATTTT,CASTYLSGTDTQYF
once,-,TRBV10-2,TRBJ2-1,TGCGCCAGCCTACTAGCAGGGATCTACAATGAGCAGTTCTTC,CASLLAGIYNEQFF
-,TRBD2,TRBV14,TRBJ2-3,TGTGCCAGCAGCCAAAGACCTAGCGGGTTGGGAAGAGATACGCAGTATTTT,CASSQRPSGLGRDTQYF
-,-,TRBV6-5,TRBJ2-3,TGTGCCAGCAGCCCTGGGGGGACAGATACGCAGTATTTT,CASSPGGTDTQYF
-,TRBD2,TRBV9,TRBJ2-5,TGTGCCAGCAGCGTAGCTTCTAGCGGGGCCCAAGAGACCCAGTACTTC,CASSVASSGAQETQYF
-,TRBD1,TRBV18,TRBJ2-3,TGTGCCAGCCGCCGGACAGGCTTTGACACAGATACGCAGTATTTT,CASRRTGFDTDTQYF
-,TRBD1,TRBV4-3,TRBJ2-5,TGCGCCAGCAGCCAAGGAGGGACAGGGGCCAGGGGAGAGACCCAGTACTTC,CASSQGGTGARGETQYF
-,-,TRBV6-5,TRBJ2-4,TGTGCCAGCAGTACGTCTCGGGGAGCCAAAAACATTCAGTACTTC,CASSTSRGAKNIQYF
-,-,TRBV20-1,TRBJ1-2,TGCAGTGTCCCCATATACTATGGCTACACCTTC,CSVPIYYGYTF
-,-,TRBV11-1,TRBJ1-1,TGTGCCAGCAGCTTAGGGGTCTCAGGGACATCGAACACTGAAGCTTTCTTT,CASSLGVSGTSNTEAFF
-,-,TRBV18,TRBJ1-1,TGTGCCAGCTCACGCAACTACCGGGACGCGGCTGAAGCTTTCTTT,CASSRNYRDAAEAFF
few,-,TRBV27,TRBJ1-5,TGTGCCAGCAGTTCCGGAGCAAGGAGGGATCAGCCCCAGCATTTT,CASSSGARRDQPQHF
-,-,TRBV19,TRBJ1-4,TGTGCCAGTAGTATAGAATGGAGGGAAAAACTGTTTTTT,CASSIEWREKLFF
-,TRBD1,TRBV5-1,TRBJ2-2,TGCGCCAGCAGCCAATCCGGGACAGGGAGGTACACCGGGGAGCTGTTTTTT,CASSQSGTGRYTGELFF
-,-,TRBV6-4,TRBJ2-3,TGTGCCAGCAGTCAGGGGATGGGGACAGATACGCAGTATTTT,CASSQGMGTDTQYF
few,-,TRBV18,TRBJ1-1,TGTGCCAGCTCACCACCCCGGGGTAACACTGAAGCTTTCTTT,CASSPPRGNTEAFF
-,TRBD2,TRBV25-1,TRBJ2-7,TGTGCCAGCAGTTTGGGACTAGCGGGACCCTACGAGCAGTACTTC,CASSLGLAGPYEQYF
-,-,TRBV7-2,TRBJ2-2,TGTGCCAGCAGCTTAGTCGGGAGAATCACCGGGGAGCTGTTTTTT,CASSLVGRITGELFF
-,-,TRBV5-1,TRBJ1-2,TGCGCCAGCAGCTTGGACCGCTGGGGCTACACCTTC,CASSLDRWGYTF
-,-,TRBV7-3,TRBJ2-1,TGTGCCAGCAGCCCACCCCCCGGACTATACAATGAGCAGTTCTTC,CASSPPPGLYNEQFF
-,-,TRBV2,TRBJ1-5,TGTGCCAGCAGCCCTGACGGACTGCTCCAGCCCCAGCATTTT,CASSPDGLLQPQHF
-,-,TRBV7-9,TRBJ2-2,TGTGCCAGCAGCTTACAGTTGCCCGGGGAGCTGTTTTTT,CASSLQLPGELFF
-,TRBD1,TRBV25-1,TRBJ2-7,TGTGCCAGCAGTTTGCCGGGACAGCTCTACGAGCAGTACTTC,CASSLPGQLYEQYF
-,-,TRBV28,TRBJ1-3,TGTGCCAGCAGGAGTGCAGGAAACACCATATATTTT,CASRSAGNTIYF
-,-,TRBV18,TRBJ1-2,TGTGCCAGCTCACCATATCAGGGCTTAGCTAACTATGGCTACACCTTC,CASSPYQGLANYGYTF
few,-,TRBV7-8,TRBJ1-5,TGTGCCAGCAGCTCGTCGGCGATTAATCAGCCCCAGCATTTT,CASSSSAINQPQHF
-,-,TRBV13,TRBJ1-5,TGTGCCAGCAGCTCACAGGTCTATAGCAATCAGCCCCAGCATTTT,CASSSQVYSNQPQHF
-,-,TRBV18,TRBJ2-2,TGTGCCAGCTCACCCCCCAACACCGGGGAGCTGTTTTTT,CASSPPNTGELFF
-,-,TRBV28,TRBJ2-1,TGTGCCAGCACTCCAACTTGGGGTGAGCAGTTCTTC,CASTPTWGEQFF
-,-,TRBV5-4,TRBJ2-5,TGTGCCAGCAGCCCCCGGCGGCTAGCAGGTTCCGAGACCCAGTACTTC,CASSPRRLAGSETQYF
-,-,TRBV28,TRBJ2-1,TGTGCCAGCAGTTTACGGGTGGGTCTCTACAATGAGCAGTTCTTC,CASSLRVGLYNEQFF
-,TRBD1,TRBV5-1,TRBJ2-5,TGCGCCAGCACTATCCAACCTCAGGGGGTTGAGGAGACCCAGTACTTC,CASTIQPQGVEETQYF
-,-,TRBV5-4,TRBJ2-5,TGTGCCAGCAGCTTGCTGGGCAGGGGTCGTAAAGAGACCCAGTACTTC,CASSLLGRGRKETQYF
-,-,TRBV18,TRBJ1-5,TGTGCCAGCTCCCTCGGAGAGGATCAGCCCCAGCATTTT,CASSLGEDQPQHF